The entry below describes one TCR beta chain. The sample holds many counts of this clonotype. Its binding antigen is unknown. The input lacks base qualities; no much larger clone sits a single base away. Every donor in the study was a healthy Caucasian. Using Miltenyi CD45RO+ enrichment and human naive T-cell isolation kits, memory (CD45RO+) and naive T cells were isolated from PBMC. The CDR3 has 15 amino acids, counting the end cysteine and phenylalanine. The entry retains the CDR3 DNA only, 45 bases that are in frame from base 1. CDR1 SEHNR and CDR2 FQNEAQ were looked up in the germline V gene (reference sequence). A distance of 11 bases separates the germline ends of V and J, which lose 3 bases and 1 base respectively. This entry comes from a study of identical twins (dated by TCRdb to 2016 to 2018). Regarding the research as a whole: To test whether fetal clonotypes persist, this study deep-sequenced TCR alpha and beta repertoires from monozygotic twins, from unrelated adults of various ages, and from cord blood. Replicate twin experiments were performed at different times using different library preparation protocols to rule out contamination. What the research found in general, with its limitations: Out-of-frame TCR alpha sequences shared between twins showed an excess of low generation-probability sequences compared with coincidental sharing between unrelated individuals. Excess twin sharing in beta out-of-frame sequences was weaker because fewer shared sequences lowered the signal-to-noise ratio. In monozygotic twins, recombination models systematically underestimated out-of-frame TCR alpha sharing, but the models matched the sharing seen between unrelated individuals. Abundant cord blood beta clonotypes carried fewer insertions; young adult naive repertoires showed a weaker similar trend, while memory repertoires showed none. Because the same donors could not be followed over many years, the conclusions relied on cross-sectional statistical analysis. Zero-insertion analyses could be partly confounded by invariant T cells such as MAIT and iNKT, although diverse VJ usage argued against such confounding for most clonotypes.

Library preparation was by 5' RACE. TCRdb records Illumina HiSeq 2000 as the sequencer. Template switching added a universal primer binding site, and the final cDNA carried a unique molecular identifier that allowed TCR cDNA molecules to be counted accurately. First-strand cDNA for TCR alpha and beta chains was synthesized from specific primers in the conserved constant-segment region. Each cDNA library was double barcoded, with a SMART-Mk sample barcode plus Illumina barcodes, to control for contamination. TruSeq adapter sequences, together with Illumina sample barcodes, were added in two successive PCR steps. TCR alpha and beta cDNA libraries were sequenced on the Illumina HiSeq platform with custom primers. Concerning the study's data processing: Raw reads were processed with MiGEC to extract unique molecular identifiers, and MiXCR was used to determine CDR3 positions. Recombination models were inferred per individual with the repgenHMM and IGoR tools using an EM algorithm. Shared clonotypes were analyzed with the tcR package in R, and sharing was normalized by the product of cloneset sizes. Out-of-frame nonproductive sequences were analyzed to study raw recombination free of thymic and clonal selection effects. The public reads were run again by TCRdb, first through fastp at Q25 and then through MiXCR, and only productive beta chains were kept. Entries are consolidated by CDR3 protein sequence, retaining the most common genes and DNA. It is TCRdb's table, rather than the study itself, that gives the V and J calls and clone size. The sample table records approximately 260,000 distinct CDR3 sequences; over 12% of these occur just once. The top ten hold 7% to 9% of the sample.

The chain is assembled from TRBV7-9 and TRBJ2-3, with no confidently assigned D gene. Source material: memory (CD45RO+) T cells sorted from blood. What the cell subset or site label conveys for this sample: CD45RO+ enriched T cells. The receptor was isolated from a woman between 18 and 29 years old in good health. The CDR3 protein: CASSFGGVGTDTQYF. The sequence in DNA is TGTGCCAGCAGCTTTGGTGGGGTGGGCACAGATACGCAGTATTTT. Reference TRBV7-9 and TRBJ2-3 proteins supply the regions before and after the CDR3; the full variable domain is: DTGVSQNPRHKITKRGQNVTFRCDPISEHNRLYWYRQTLGQGPEFLTYFQNEAQLEKSRLLSDRFSAERPKGSFSTLEIQRTEQGDSAMYLCASSFGGVGTDTQYFGPGTRLTVL.